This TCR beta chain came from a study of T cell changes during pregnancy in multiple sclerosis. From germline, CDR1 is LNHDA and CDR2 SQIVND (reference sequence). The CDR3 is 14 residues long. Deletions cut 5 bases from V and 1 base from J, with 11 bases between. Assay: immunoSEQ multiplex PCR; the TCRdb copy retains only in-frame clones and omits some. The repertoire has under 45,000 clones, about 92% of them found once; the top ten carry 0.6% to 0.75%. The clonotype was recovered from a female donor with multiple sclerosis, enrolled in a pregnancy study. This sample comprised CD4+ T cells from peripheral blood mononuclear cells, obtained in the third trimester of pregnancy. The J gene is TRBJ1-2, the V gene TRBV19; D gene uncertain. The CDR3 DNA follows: TGTGCCAGTAGTTTCGACACCTATAACTATGGCTACACCTTC. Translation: CASSFDTYNYGYTF.